The rows below give T cell receptor beta chains drawn from one sample of a study of cytomegalovirus exposure and HLA in healthy donors. Some clones are missing from TCRdb's copy, which holds only in-frame ones; the method was immunoSEQ multiplex PCR. This sample has more than 90,000 clones; about 80% occur once, and the top ten carry 1.5% to 2%. Sequenced sample: PBMCs. The origin of the receptors is a man aged 40-49 years in good health and CMV-seronegative. Each CDR3 is given with its conserved first and last residue.

TRBJ1-1 TRBV4-3 CASSQGGARQNTEAFF
TRBJ2-3 TRBV27 CASSFDRVADTQYF
TRBJ1-6 TRBV28 CASRGQGVRNSPLHF
TRBJ2-7 TRBV11-2 CASSPPGSGEQYF
TRBJ1-3 TRBV19 CASREQDSGNTIYF
TRBJ1-1 TRBV30 CAALWGERSEAFF
TRBJ2-1 TRBV28 CASSLGGENEQFF
TRBJ2-4 TRBV6-6 CASKEELAKNIQYF
TRBJ2-1 TRBV11-2 CASSLVGGHEQFF
TRBJ1-4 TRBV28 CASSTDRNGIEKLFF
TRBJ2-5 TRBV6-4 CASSPGSGETQYF
TRBJ2-1 TRBV7-2 CAGSPGLAGGDEQFF
TRBJ1-1 TRBV20-1 CSATGRTEAFF
TRBJ1-1 TRBV6-5 CASRDSGSHTEAFF
TRBJ2-4 TRBV2 CASSEGLSVAKNIQYF
TRBJ2-3 TRBV13 CASSSGLAGGGSTDTQYF
TRBJ2-1 TRBV7-9 CASSLAGGILYNEQFF
TRBJ2-3 TRBV7-2 CASSYADMSTDTQYF
- TRBV6-1 CASSDVRTGGSYEQYF
TRBJ1-1 TRBV6-5 CASSYVGRIEAFF
TRBJ2-2 TRBV6-5 CASKGLADTGELFF
TRBJ2-7 TRBV9 CASSIGTSGGAYGQYF
TRBJ2-7 TRBV2 CASRGDRGSYEQYF
TRBJ1-5 TRBV10-3 CAISGSWEGQPQHF
TRBJ2-7 TRBV28 CASRYGKSSGVYEQYF
TRBJ2-5 TRBV29-1 CSVRTGETQYF
TRBJ2-7 TRBV28 CASGTGIYEQYF
TRBJ2-7 TRBV4-1 CASSQVSGQSYEQYF
TRBJ2-6 TRBV7-9 CSSSPGTGFSGANVLTF
TRBJ2-2 TRBV27 CASSLDLRGAGELFF
TRBJ2-7 TRBV6-5 CASSYSTQGSHEQYF
TRBJ1-2 TRBV5-1 CASSLTGQIIYGYTF
TRBJ2-4 TRBV5-1 CASSLGRGGDIQYF
TRBJ2-7 TRBV9 CASSEGLAAYEQYF
TRBJ2-7 TRBV5-4 CASSLGDRPSYEQYF
TRBJ1-3 TRBV6-5 CASSLQGVGNTIYF
TRBJ1-1 TRBV7-9 CASSLEGQRNTEAFF
TRBJ2-1 TRBV6-5 CASSYRGGLQFF
TRBJ1-6 TRBV4-2 CASRALLARQNSPLHF
TRBJ1-6 TRBV7-2 CAIGQAPSSYNSPLHF
TRBJ2-2 TRBV5-1 CASTWTGGNTGELFF
TRBJ2-3 TRBV6-4 CASSDSRKRTGPSTDTQYF
TRBJ1-3 TRBV6-5 CASSRPGGRTIYF
TRBJ1-1 TRBV11-2 CASSPWTGGNTEAFF
TRBJ2-3 TRBV18 CASSPGQVTDTQYF
TRBJ2-5 TRBV5-4 CASSRGAGVQETQYF
TRBJ2-2 TRBV28 CASMLGETGELFF
TRBJ2-7 TRBV7-9 CASSPANYEQYF
TRBJ2-1 TRBV19 CASSTTAGVSNEQFF
TRBJ1-2 TRBV19 CASTWTGGDGYTF
TRBJ2-5 TRBV28 CASSDWETQYF
TRBJ2-1 TRBV28 CASSFGGGAFNEQFF
TRBJ2-1 TRBV9 CASSVASGNNEQFF